What follows are 29 T cell receptor beta chains derived from one specimen sequenced in a study of immune evolution from preneoplasia to lung adenocarcinoma. Some clones are missing from TCRdb's copy, which holds only in-frame ones; the method was immunoSEQ multiplex PCR. In the table there are fewer than 4,000 clones, almost 50% of which are singletons. The sequenced sample consisted of FFPE normal lung tissue adjacent to the tumor. The origin of the receptors is a person aged 50-59 years with lung adenocarcinoma.

The chain joins TRBV7-3 to TRBJ2-1; 8 bases match TRBD2. The CDR3 runs to 14 residues. Germline V lookup: CDR1 SGHTA, CDR2 FQGTGA. Germline trimming cut 3 bases from V and 7 bases from J; bases unmatched to any gene: 5. CDR3 DNA sequence: TGTGCCAGCAGCTTGTCGGGGGGGTTAAATGAGCAGTTCTTC. Amino acids: CASSLSGGLNEQFF.

V usage is TRBV5-1 and J usage is TRBJ2-3; D remains ambiguous. Germline V gives CDR1 SGHRS, CDR2 YFSETQ. V was clipped by 0 bases and J by 3 bases, with 14 bases between them. The CDR3 totals 16 residues. CDR3: CASSLGLDLGTDTQYF. The CDR3 nucleotides read TGCGCCAGCAGCTTGGGGTTGGACCTTGGGACAGATACGCAGTATTTT.

This clone was observed a handful of times. The chain has TRBV11-2 and TRBJ1-2; no clear D. This CDR3 has 14 amino acids. Trimming took off 0 bases at V and 7 bases at J, with 12 bases between the two ends. Per germline, CDR1 SGHAT and CDR2 FQNNGV. The CDR3 nucleotides are TGTGCCAGCAGCTTAGATCCGGACGGCGGTGGCTACACCTTC. Protein sequence: CASSLDPDGGGYTF.

This clone was counted between two and nine times. V gene TRBV23-1 combines with J gene TRBJ1-2; maybe TRBD1 (5 bases). TRBV23-1 is treated as an ORF (open reading frame) with a function not yet certain. The CDR3 loop spans 17 amino acids. Trimming shortened V by 6 bases and J by 4 bases, and 24 bases separated the two germline ends. The DNA of the CDR3 is TGCGCCAGCAGCACCCTTGGACAAGGCCGAGAAATCTATGGCTACACCTTC. The encoded protein is CASSTLGQGREIYGYTF.

The chain is built from TRBV4-1 and TRBJ2-7; D is unresolved. Germline CDR1 is MGHRA and CDR2 is YSYEKL. The length of the CDR3 is 14 residues. Trimming took 2 bases from V and 0 from J, leaving 8 bases between them. CDR3 amino acids: CASSQSDSSYEQYF. In DNA form, the CDR3 reads TGCGCCAGCAGCCAATCGGATAGCTCCTACGAGCAGTACTTC.

The V and J genes are TRBV11-3 and TRBJ1-6; D remains ambiguous. The V gene's germline CDR1 is SGHNT and CDR2 YENEEA. This CDR3 spans 13 amino acids. Trimming took off 2 bases at V and 8 bases at J, with 7 bases between the two ends. The CDR3 DNA follows: TGTGCCAGCAGCTTAAACCAGTATTCACCCCTCCACTTT. It is translated as CASSLNQYSPLHF.

V and J are TRBV2 and TRBJ1-6, with D maybe TRBD1 (5 bases). The V and J ends lost 7 bases and 10 bases respectively, with 11 bases between them. The CDR3 is 12 residues long. Germline V gives CDR1 SNHLY, CDR2 FYNNEI. The CDR3 DNA reads TGTGCCAGCACAGGGCTCGGGTCACCCCTCCACTTT. Protein: CASTGLGSPLHF.

This clone was observed once. The J gene is TRBJ1-1, the V gene TRBV9, with D maybe TRBD1 (5 bases). V was clipped by 4 bases and J by 0 bases, with 16 bases between them. The CDR3 covers 16 residues. CDR1 is SGDLS and CDR2 is YYNGEE in the germline V gene. CDR3: CASSRNSGLMNTEAFF. CDR3 nucleotide sequence: TGTGCCAGCAGCAGGAACTCGGGACTCATGAACACTGAAGCTTTCTTT.

V gene TRBV28 combines with J gene TRBJ2-7; D gene ambiguous. In germline, CDR1 is MDHEN, CDR2 SYDVKM. The CDR3 extends over 12 amino acids. V gave up 2 bases and J gave up 5 bases, with 7 bases separating them. CDR3 sequence: CASSLRFDEQYF. The CDR3 nucleotides read TGTGCCAGCAGTTTACGGTTTGACGAGCAGTACTTC.

The chain recombines TRBV11-2 with TRBJ2-1, with TRBD2 matching over 7 bases. V shed 8 bases, J shed 7 bases, and the junction held 5 bases outside the gene matches. The CDR3 is 12 amino acids. The germline CDR1 and CDR2 sequences are SGHAT and FQNNGV. CDR3 protein: CASGVGGNEQFF. CDR3 coding DNA: TGTGCCAGCGGTGTGGGGGGGAATGAGCAGTTCTTC.

This clone was detected only a few times. V and J are TRBV10-2 and TRBJ1-1; D gene ambiguous. There are 13 residues in the CDR3. Germline V gives CDR1 WSHSY, CDR2 SAAADI. V lost 4 bases and J 1 base, leaving 7 bases between the germline ends. The CDR3 coding sequence is TGCGCCAGCAGTGGGTCTGAGAACACTGAAGCTTTCTTT. It translates to CASSGSENTEAFF.

This clone was seen more than once but under ten times. The chain employs TRBV4-1 and TRBJ1-1; D remains unclear. Per the germline V gene, CDR1 is MGHRA and CDR2 is YSYEKL. Trimming removed 2 bases from V and 0 bases from J, with 10 bases in between. CDR3 size: 15 residues. In nucleotides, the CDR3 is TGCGCCAGCAGCCAACCGGGCTACATGAACACTGAAGCTTTCTTT. Its translation is CASSQPGYMNTEAFF.

This clone has only a few counts. The chain combines TRBV11-2 with TRBJ1-1; TRBD1 might be the D (6 bases). V was clipped by 4 bases and J by 4 bases, with 10 bases between them. The CDR3 spans 13 residues. Germline V lookup: CDR1 SGHAT, CDR2 FQNNGV. The CDR3 spells CASSYRVATEAFF. CDR3 nucleotides: TGTGCCAGCAGCTACAGGGTTGCCACTGAAGCTTTCTTT.

J is TRBJ1-1 and V is TRBV30, with D tentatively TRBD1 (5 bases). CDR1 is GTSNPN and CDR2 is SVGIG in the germline V gene (reference sequence). This CDR3 comprises 15 residues. V gave up 3 bases and J gave up 4 bases, with 18 bases separating them. The CDR3 DNA follows: TGTGCCTGGAGGGGTGACAGACCTAGGGCCACTGAAGCTTTCTTT. Protein sequence: CAWRGDRPRATEAFF.

This clone occurred a few times. The chain couples TRBV7-9 to TRBJ2-7; 8 bases map to TRBD2. V gave up 6 bases and J gave up 3 bases; unmatched junction bases: 4. Germline V CDR1 and CDR2: SEHNR, FQNEAQ (reference sequence). The CDR3 is made up of 13 amino acids. The CDR3, as DNA: TGTGCCAGCAGGAGCGGGAGAAACTACGAGCAGTACTTC. Translation gives CASRSGRNYEQYF.

The J gene is TRBJ1-1, the V gene TRBV7-9; 8 positions agree with TRBD1. The CDR3 runs 17 residues. CDR1 and CDR2 (germline): SEHNR, FQNEAQ (reference sequence). V lost 6 bases and J lost 3; bases outside the gene matches: 15. The CDR3 loop reads CASSVGQGARLDTEAFF. CDR3 in DNA: TGTGCCAGCAGTGTGGGGCAGGGGGCGCGTTTGGACACTGAAGCTTTCTTT. Looking up the rest from reference TRBV7-9 and TRBJ1-1 gives the full variable domain: DTGVSQNPRHKITKRGQNVTFRCDPISEHNRLYWYRQTLGQGPEFLTYFQNEAQLEKSRLLSDRFSAERPKGSFSTLEIQRTEQGDSAMYLCASSVGQGARLDTEAFFGQGTRLTVV.

The chain links TRBV6-1 to TRBJ1-5; weak D call: TRBD1 (5 bases). Trimming shortened V by 7 bases and J by 9 bases, and 13 bases separated the two germline ends. CDR1 and CDR2 from the germline V gene are MNHNS and SASEGT. The CDR3 runs 12 residues. CDR3 loop: CASKTGLRPQHF. The CDR3 DNA follows: TGTGCCAGCAAGACGGGACTAAGGCCCCAGCATTTT.

The chain carries TRBV30 and TRBJ1-3; D not certain. CDR3 size: 13 residues. Trimming shortened V by 2 bases and J by 3 bases, and 8 bases separated the two germline ends. Per the germline V gene, CDR1 is GTSNPN and CDR2 is SVGIG (reference sequence). CDR3 nucleotide sequence: TGTGCCTGGAGTCGACTGCTTGGAAACACCATATATTTT. This translates into CAWSRLLGNTIYF.

This clone was recorded only once. V usage is TRBV25-1 and J usage is TRBJ2-7; TRBD2 agrees at 9 bases. The CDR3 consists of 16 residues. Germline CDR1 is MGHDK and CDR2 is SYGVNS. V was pared by 2 bases and J by 0 bases, with 5 bases of the junction left unmatched. In DNA, the CDR3 is TGTGCCAGCAGTGAAGAGGAGCGGGAGGCCTCCTACGAGCAGTACTTC. It translates to CASSEEEREASYEQYF.

J is TRBJ2-3 and V is TRBV6-4; 11 nucleotides line up with TRBD2. Per the germline V gene, CDR1 is MRHNA and CDR2 is SNTAGT. The CDR3 loop spans 15 amino acids. The junction had 2 bases not matched to a gene; V was cut back by 6 bases and J by 0 bases. The CDR3 DNA follows: TGTGCCAGCAGCCGGACTAGCGGGAGCACAGATACGCAGTATTTT. Translated, it gives CASSRTSGSTDTQYF.

V usage is TRBV6-6 and J usage is TRBJ1-1; D is unclear. The CDR3 has 13 residues. Trimming stripped 5 bases from V and 3 bases from J, with 10 bases between. Germline V gene data show CDR1 as MNHNY and CDR2 as SVGAGI (reference sequence). CDR3 protein: CASSPMTHTEAFF. Written as DNA, the CDR3 is TGTGCCAGCAGTCCTATGACACACACTGAAGCTTTCTTT.

The rearrangement uses TRBV10-3 and TRBJ2-5; 7 bases align to TRBD2. CDR3 length equals 14 residues. V was pared by 0 bases and J by 3 bases, with 1 base of the junction left unmatched. Germline V gene sequence: CDR1 ENHRY, CDR2 SYGVKD. The CDR3 nucleotides read TGTGCCATCAGTGAGTCGGGAGGGAAAGAGACCCAGTACTTC. Residues: CAISESGGKETQYF.

This clone was picked up a small number of times. V gene TRBV10-3 combines with J gene TRBJ1-1, with 7 bases lining up with TRBD1. This CDR3 has 15 amino acids. V shed 6 bases, J shed 7 bases, and the junction held 14 bases outside the gene matches. CDR1 is ENHRY and CDR2 is SYGVKD in the germline V gene. The CDR3 reads CAIRVSDRERSEAFF. Here the CDR3 DNA reads TGTGCCATCAGAGTTTCAGACAGGGAACGAAGTGAAGCTTTCTTT.

In DNA, the CDR3 is TGTGCCAGCAGCTTGACAGGGGGGAGCAATCAGCCCCAGCATTTT. Encoded protein: CASSLTGGSNQPQHF. The V call is TRBV11-2, the J call TRBJ1-5, with 9 bases aligning to TRBD1. Trimming cost V 3 bases and J 1 base; bases outside gene matches: 1. The CDR3 contains 15 residues. CDR1 SGHAT and CDR2 FQNNGV come from the germline V gene.

This clone was observed a single time. This chain joins TRBV27 and TRBJ2-7; no reliable D call. This CDR3 region has 14 residues. Germline V CDR1 and CDR2: MNHEY, SMNVEV (reference sequence). With 8 bases removed from V and 0 bases from J, the gap between germline ends came to 14 bases. CDR3 in DNA: TGTGCCAGCTCAACAGTCATCAGCTCCTACGAGCAGTACTTC. As protein: CASSTVISSYEQYF.

The sample holds a few counts of this clone. This chain uses TRBV11-3 with TRBJ2-7; D is unclear. CDR3 length equals 13 residues. Per germline, CDR1 SGHNT and CDR2 YENEEA. V lost 0 bases and J lost 5, with 8 bases in between. The CDR3 here is CASSLDLDDEQYF. CDR3 coding DNA: TGTGCCAGCAGCTTAGATTTGGACGACGAGCAGTACTTC.

This clone is a singleton in its sample. V gene TRBV18 combines with J gene TRBJ2-5; D not certain. The length of the CDR3 is 12 residues. Looked up from germline, CDR1 is KGHSH and CDR2 is LQKENI. The V gene lost 3 bases and the J gene lost 0 bases, with 2 bases spanning the gap. The CDR3 sequence: CASSPNQETQYF. For the CDR3, the DNA is TGTGCCAGCTCACCCAACCAAGAGACCCAGTACTTC.

This clone was found a few times. This chain connects TRBV25-1 to TRBJ1-2; 7 bases line up with TRBD1. The CDR3 extends over 15 amino acids. Germline assignment: CDR1 MGHDK and CDR2 SYGVNS. V dropped 3 bases and J dropped 5; count of bases not matched to a gene: 9. The CDR3 DNA reads as TGTGCCAGCAGTGACCCTAACAGGGGAAATTATGGCTACACCTTC. As protein: CASSDPNRGNYGYTF.

This clone occurred a few times. The chain is built from TRBV28 and TRBJ2-5, with D tentatively TRBD1 (7 bases). The germline CDR1 and CDR2 sequences are MDHEN and SYDVKM. The CDR3 is 15 residues long. V dropped 2 bases and J dropped 4 bases, with 14 bases sitting between them. The chain's CDR3 is CASSLRQGGAETQYF. CDR3 nucleotide sequence: TGTGCCAGCAGTTTACGCCAGGGGGGAGCAGAGACCCAGTACTTC.